The text below deals with one T cell receptor beta chain. This record comes from a study of blood T cell repertoires in COVID-19. Study-level information: The study drew acute and convalescent COVID-19 samples from the United States, Italy and Spain.

Here immunoSEQ multiplex PCR was the method, and the copy in TCRdb shows in-frame clones only, minus some. This table has 100,000 to 150,000 clones, roughly 88% appearing once. The V and J ends lost 3 bases and 4 bases respectively, with 15 bases between them. The CDR3 runs to 15 residues. Germline-derived CDR1 and CDR2 are LNHDA and SQIVND (reference sequence). This receptor was taken from a man aged 45-60 years with acute or convalescent COVID-19. The source material was peripheral blood. V usage is TRBV19 and J usage is TRBJ2-5; tentatively, D is TRBD1 (7 bases). This chain's CDR3 is CASSMATGRRETQYF. In DNA form, the CDR3 reads TGTGCCAGTAGTATGGCGACAGGGAGGCGAGAGACCCAGTACTTC.